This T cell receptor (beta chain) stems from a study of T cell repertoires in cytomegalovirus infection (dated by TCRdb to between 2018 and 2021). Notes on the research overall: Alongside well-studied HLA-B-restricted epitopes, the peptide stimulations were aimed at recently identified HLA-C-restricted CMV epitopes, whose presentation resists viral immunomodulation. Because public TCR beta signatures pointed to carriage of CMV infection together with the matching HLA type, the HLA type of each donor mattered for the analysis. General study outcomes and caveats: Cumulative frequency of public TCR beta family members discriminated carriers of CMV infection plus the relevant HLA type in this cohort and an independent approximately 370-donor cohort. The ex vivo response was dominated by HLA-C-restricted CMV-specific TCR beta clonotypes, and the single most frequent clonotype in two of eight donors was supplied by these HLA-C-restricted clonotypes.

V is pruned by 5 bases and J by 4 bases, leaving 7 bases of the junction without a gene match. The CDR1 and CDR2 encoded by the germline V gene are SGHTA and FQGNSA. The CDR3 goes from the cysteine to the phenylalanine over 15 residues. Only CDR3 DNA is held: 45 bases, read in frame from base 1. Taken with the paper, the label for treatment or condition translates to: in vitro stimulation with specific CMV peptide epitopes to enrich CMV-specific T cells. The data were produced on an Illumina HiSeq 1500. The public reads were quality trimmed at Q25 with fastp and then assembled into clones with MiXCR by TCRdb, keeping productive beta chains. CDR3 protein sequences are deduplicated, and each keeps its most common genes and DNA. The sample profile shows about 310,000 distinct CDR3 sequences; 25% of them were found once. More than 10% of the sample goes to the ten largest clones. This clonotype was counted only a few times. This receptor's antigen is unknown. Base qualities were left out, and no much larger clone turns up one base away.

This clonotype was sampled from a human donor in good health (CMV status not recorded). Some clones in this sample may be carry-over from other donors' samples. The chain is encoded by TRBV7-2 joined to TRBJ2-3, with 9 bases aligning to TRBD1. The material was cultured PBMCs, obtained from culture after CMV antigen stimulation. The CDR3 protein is CASSPGTGFADTQYF. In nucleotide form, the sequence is TGTGCCAGCAGCCCCGGGACAGGGTTCGCAGATACGCAGTATTTT.